These 26 T cell receptor beta chains came from one sample sequenced in a study of breast tumors, draining lymph nodes, adjacent tissues. In TCRdb, the multiplex PCR reads were re-called with MiXCR into one record per CDR3 protein. Of 150,000 to 200,000 distinct CDR3 sequences listed, 30% to 35% are singletons. Breast cancer patients provided tissue from their axillary draining lymph nodes. Sequencing was performed on axillary lymph node tissue. The receptors stem from a female donor with breast cancer. Some clones in this sample may be carry-over from other donors' samples.

This clonotype came up many times. The chain joins TRBV6-5 to TRBJ2-2, with 9 bases aligning to TRBD2. The germline gives CDR1 MNHEY, CDR2 SVGAGI. V was pared by 6 bases and J by 6 bases, with 11 bases of the junction left unmatched. This CDR3 region has 16 residues. CDR3 in DNA: TGTGCCAGCAGCCTTGCGGGGGGGCCCTACTCCGGGGAGCTGTTTTTT. It specifies CASSLAGGPYSGELFF.

The chain recombines TRBV25-1 with TRBJ2-1, with D hard to call. The J call is doubtful: the DNA matches TRBJ2-7 better. CDR1 is MGHDK, CDR2 SYGVNS, per germline. The CDR3 runs to 14 residues. As DNA, the CDR3 is TGTGCCAGCAGTGCCCAACCTAACCTGGGGGAGCAGTACTTC. This translates into CASSAQPNLGEQYF.

This clonotype was observed at least ten times. The chain is built from TRBV3-1 and TRBJ2-3; D might be TRBD2 (5 bases). The V end was cut by 1 base, the J end by 2 bases, with 7 bases between. CDR1 and CDR2 (germline): LGHDT, YNNKEL (reference sequence). This CDR3 has 14 residues. The CDR3 region has the DNA TGTGCCAGCAGCCAAGGGCGGGTCACAGATACGCAGTATTTT. Protein: CASSQGRVTDTQYF.

Concerning this clonotype itself: One junction end disagrees with the germline gene, perhaps due to a read error. V gene TRBV19 combines with J gene TRBJ2-5; D gene unclear. This CDR3 comprises 13 residues. Germline assignment: CDR1 LNHDA and CDR2 SQIVND (reference sequence). The CDR3 coding sequence is TGTGCCGGTAGTATGAAGGAAGGAGAGACCCTGTACTTC. It is translated as CAGSMKEGETLYF.

This clonotype appeared a single time. A read error may be the cause here, since a much bigger clone is one base away. The gene calls are TRBV6-5 and TRBJ2-7; 11 bases line up with TRBD1. Germline V gene data show CDR1 as MNHEY and CDR2 as SVGAGI. This CDR3 is built from 13 residues. The CDR3 region has the DNA TGTACCAGCAGCCGGACAGGGGGCCACGAGCAGTACTTC. It specifies CTSSRTGGHEQYF.

Regarding this clonotype: A much more abundant neighbour one base away suggests this may be a read error. The conserved final phenylalanine or tryptophan is absent from the CDR3, which likely points to a read error. The chain couples TRBV7-9 to TRBJ2-7; 7 bases fit TRBD1. The CDR3 covers 14 residues. V was clipped by 5 bases and J by 0 bases; unmatched bases: 4. Per germline, CDR1 SEHNR and CDR2 FQNEAQ (reference sequence). This CDR3 is CASSLGQSSYEQYL. The CDR3 DNA is TGTGCCAGCAGCCTGGGACAGAGCTCCTACGAGCAGTACCTC.

The table lists this clonotype with many counts. The chain couples TRBV5-1 to TRBJ2-7; TRBD2 matches at 8 bases. The germline V gene encodes CDR1 SGHRS and CDR2 YFSETQ. V shed 3 bases, J shed 1 base, and the junction held 6 bases outside the gene matches. CDR3 length: 15 residues. The CDR3 sequence is CASSYILADSYEQYF. CDR3 nucleotide sequence: TGCGCCAGCAGCTACATACTAGCGGATTCCTACGAGCAGTACTTC.

The chain carries TRBV6-1 and TRBJ1-2, with a weak D call TRBD1 (5 bases). The CDR3 runs 17 residues. Trimming stripped 2 bases from V and 0 bases from J, with 16 bases between. From germline, CDR1 is MNHNS and CDR2 SASEGT. In DNA, the CDR3 is TGTGCCAGCAGTGAATGGAGTCACACAGGAGCTAACTATGGCTACACCTTC. This encodes CASSEWSHTGANYGYTF.

Ten or more counts support this clonotype. The V call is TRBV27, the J call TRBJ1-6; D uncertain. The CDR3 has 12 residues. Germline CDR1 reads MNHEY; CDR2 reads SMNVEV (reference sequence). Trimming cost V 3 bases and J 12 bases, with 9 bases left between them. CDR3 coding DNA: TGTGCCAGCAGTTTCTTAGATCGACCCCTCCACTTT. This gives the protein CASSFLDRPLHF.

In this sample, this clonotype turned up many times. CDR3 protein: CASSGQRVVSYNEQFF. In nucleotides, the CDR3 is TGTGCCAGCAGTGGACAGCGGGTAGTCTCCTACAATGAGCAGTTCTTC. The chain has TRBV6-1 and TRBJ2-1; D may be TRBD2 (6 bases). The germline gives CDR1 MNHNS, CDR2 SASEGT. V was cut by 4 bases and J by 0 bases, with 13 bases left in between. The CDR3 spans 16 residues.

Comment on this clonotype: It is unclear where the CDR3 begins or ends on the DNA, so no DNA is shown, and the CDR3 is as TCRdb lists it. The chain employs TRBV25-1 and TRBJ1-2; the table's TRBD1 call for D was not verified on the DNA. Per germline, CDR1 MGHDK and CDR2 SYGVNS. The CDR3 region is 16 residues in length, termini included. The CDR3 sequence: CASSTSRDRGNGGYTF.

This clonotype was recorded at least ten times. The chain has TRBV19 and TRBJ1-1; maybe TRBD1 (5 bases). The CDR3 is 13 residues long. Deletions cut 9 bases from V and 5 bases from J, with 16 bases between. The germline CDR1 and CDR2 sequences are LNHDA and SQIVND (reference sequence). The CDR3 reads CASSMTGGTEAFF. In DNA form, the CDR3 reads TGTGCCAGCTCCATGACTGGGGGGACTGAAGCTTTCTTT.

The chain uses TRBV29-1 and TRBJ2-3; 12 positions match TRBD2. Per the germline V gene, CDR1 is SQVTM and CDR2 is ANQGSEA. The CDR3 extends over 17 amino acids. The trim removed 1 base at V and 11 bases at J, leaving 16 bases unmatched. CDR3 in DNA: TGCAGCGTTGAAGCTGCAGTACTAGCGGGGGGCTACAATGAGCAGTATTTT. It is translated as CSVEAAVLAGGYNEQYF.

This clonotype was seen at least ten times. V gene TRBV6-6 combines with J gene TRBJ2-7, with 11 bases fitting TRBD2. V was clipped by 5 bases and J by 1 base; unmatched bases: 7. Germline V CDR1 and CDR2: MNHNY, SVGAGI (reference sequence). This CDR3 region has 16 residues. CDR3 sequence (DNA): TGTGCCAGCAGTGCCAAAACTAGCGGGGGATCCTACGAGCAGTACTTC. It is translated as CASSAKTSGGSYEQYF.

There are many counts of this clonotype. The chain combines TRBV19 with TRBJ2-6; D tentatively reads TRBD1 or TRBD2 (5 bases each). The CDR3 covers 18 residues. Germline CDR1 and CDR2: LNHDA and SQIVND (reference sequence). The germline V and J ends were trimmed by 5 bases and 0 bases, with 17 bases remaining between them. In nucleotides, the CDR3 is TGTGCCAGTAGTGCCACGGGGCGGGCGCTCTCTGGGGCCAACGTCCTGACTTTC. Translation: CASSATGRALSGANVLTF.

The table lists this clonotype with many counts. The chain uses TRBV24-1 and TRBJ2-2; 7 positions match TRBD1. This CDR3 is 14 amino acids long. Germline V gives CDR1 KGHDR, CDR2 SFDVKD. J was trimmed by 4 bases and V by 5 bases; bases with no gene match: 3. CDR3 region: CATSAHRGTGELFF. CDR3 coding DNA: TGTGCCACCAGTGCCCACAGGGGCACCGGGGAGCTGTTTTTT.

The gene calls are TRBV15 and TRBJ1-4; D unresolved. Germline values: CDR1 LNHNV, CDR2 YYDKDF (reference sequence). The V and J ends lost 0 bases and 3 bases respectively, with 14 bases between them. The CDR3 contains 17 residues. The CDR3 DNA is TGTGCCACCAGCAGAGAGCGGGCAAGGCAGTCTAATGAAAAACTGTTTTTT. Amino acids: CATSRERARQSNEKLFF.

This clonotype was found many times. The genes are TRBV7-2 and TRBJ2-3, with 10 positions matching TRBD2. The CDR3 covers 16 residues. Germline CDR1 reads SGHTA; CDR2 reads FQGNSA. Trimming cost V 5 bases and J 3 bases; bases outside gene matches: 8. The CDR3 bases are TGTGCCAGCAGCACAAACCCTAGCGGGAGTACAGATACGCAGTATTTT. It yields the protein CASSTNPSGSTDTQYF.

The chain recombines TRBV19 with TRBJ1-6; D is possibly TRBD1 (5 bases). Trimming pared 8 bases from V and 10 bases from J, leaving 33 bases between. CDR3 size: 19 residues. Germline V gene lookup returns CDR1 LNHDA and CDR2 SQIVND (reference sequence). CDR3 residues: CASSSRASRVYLTGSPLHF. DNA of the CDR3: TGTGCCAGTTCGTCTCGGGCGTCCAGGGTCTACCTCACCGGATCACCCCTCCACTTT.

In this sample, this clonotype turned up a few times. A read error may explain this, as a much larger clone is one base away. The chain recombines TRBV20-1 with TRBJ2-7; 9 bases agree with TRBD2. The germline V gene encodes CDR1 DFQATT and CDR2 SNEGSKA (reference sequence). The trim removed 4 bases at V and 6 bases at J, leaving 10 bases unmatched. The CDR3 contains 14 residues. The CDR3 coding sequence is TGCAGTGCTATTAGACTAGCGGCTACCTCCGAGCAGTACTTC. This gives the protein CSAIRLAATSEQYF.

In its sample, this clonotype was seen many times. This sequence joins TRBV20-1 and TRBJ1-5, with a possible D match to TRBD1 (6 bases). Germline CDR1 and CDR2: DFQATT and SNEGSKA (reference sequence). With 6 bases removed from V and 5 bases from J, the gap between germline ends came to 23 bases. The CDR3 length is 16 residues. CDR3 sequence reads: CSARGGGAALDQPQHF. As DNA, the CDR3 is TGCAGTGCCCGGGGGGGGGGCGCGGCCTTGGATCAGCCCCAGCATTTT.

The sample holds many counts of this clonotype. The V call is TRBV7-9, the J call TRBJ2-6; D may be TRBD1 (5 bases). CDR1 and CDR2 (germline): SEHNR, FQNEAQ (reference sequence). V was clipped by 5 bases and J by 10 bases, with 18 bases between them. This CDR3 has 15 amino acids. The DNA for the CDR3 is TGTGCCAGCAGCCAGACAGCAACAAGACTTAACGTCCTGACTTTC. This gives the protein CASSQTATRLNVLTF.

About this clonotype itself: One junction end disagrees with the germline gene, perhaps due to a read error. The rearrangement links TRBV6-7 to TRBJ1-4; D unclear. TRBV6-7 is designated an ORF whose function remains uncertain. The length of the CDR3 is 11 residues. CDR3: CASSGVEKLLF. In nucleotides, the CDR3 is TGTGCCAGCAGCGGAGTTGAAAAACTGCTTTTT.

This clonotype occurred many times. An end of the junction does not agree with germline; a read error may underlie this. The chain joins TRBV6-5 to TRBJ1-6; 7 nucleotides agree with TRBD1. CDR3 length: 15 amino acids. The V gene's germline CDR1 is MNHEY and CDR2 SVGAGI. The CDR3 DNA is TGTGCCAGCAGTCACTCGATACAGGGGCACTCACCCCTCCACTTT. Amino acids: CASSHSIQGHSPLHF.

A few counts support this clonotype. This rearrangement joins TRBV9 to TRBJ1-1; possibly TRBD1 for D (5 bases). Germline loops: CDR1 SGDLS, CDR2 YYNGEE. The CDR3 consists of 17 residues. V lost 4 bases and J 1 base, leaving 20 bases between the germline ends. The CDR3 coding sequence is TGTGCCAGCAGCATAAATCCGGGACGACGGAAGAACACTGAAGCTTTCTTT. This sequence encodes CASSINPGRRKNTEAFF.

This clonotype was counted many times. V and J are TRBV4-3 and TRBJ2-1; TRBD2 matches 11 bases. Per germline, CDR1 LGHNA and CDR2 YSLEER. The CDR3 has 17 amino acids. The ends lost 1 base at V and 3 bases at J; junction bases unmatched: 5. CDR3 nucleotides: TGCGCCAGCAGCCAAGTTAGACTAGCGGGGAACTACAATGAGCAGTTCTTC. Protein sequence: CASSQVRLAGNYNEQFF.